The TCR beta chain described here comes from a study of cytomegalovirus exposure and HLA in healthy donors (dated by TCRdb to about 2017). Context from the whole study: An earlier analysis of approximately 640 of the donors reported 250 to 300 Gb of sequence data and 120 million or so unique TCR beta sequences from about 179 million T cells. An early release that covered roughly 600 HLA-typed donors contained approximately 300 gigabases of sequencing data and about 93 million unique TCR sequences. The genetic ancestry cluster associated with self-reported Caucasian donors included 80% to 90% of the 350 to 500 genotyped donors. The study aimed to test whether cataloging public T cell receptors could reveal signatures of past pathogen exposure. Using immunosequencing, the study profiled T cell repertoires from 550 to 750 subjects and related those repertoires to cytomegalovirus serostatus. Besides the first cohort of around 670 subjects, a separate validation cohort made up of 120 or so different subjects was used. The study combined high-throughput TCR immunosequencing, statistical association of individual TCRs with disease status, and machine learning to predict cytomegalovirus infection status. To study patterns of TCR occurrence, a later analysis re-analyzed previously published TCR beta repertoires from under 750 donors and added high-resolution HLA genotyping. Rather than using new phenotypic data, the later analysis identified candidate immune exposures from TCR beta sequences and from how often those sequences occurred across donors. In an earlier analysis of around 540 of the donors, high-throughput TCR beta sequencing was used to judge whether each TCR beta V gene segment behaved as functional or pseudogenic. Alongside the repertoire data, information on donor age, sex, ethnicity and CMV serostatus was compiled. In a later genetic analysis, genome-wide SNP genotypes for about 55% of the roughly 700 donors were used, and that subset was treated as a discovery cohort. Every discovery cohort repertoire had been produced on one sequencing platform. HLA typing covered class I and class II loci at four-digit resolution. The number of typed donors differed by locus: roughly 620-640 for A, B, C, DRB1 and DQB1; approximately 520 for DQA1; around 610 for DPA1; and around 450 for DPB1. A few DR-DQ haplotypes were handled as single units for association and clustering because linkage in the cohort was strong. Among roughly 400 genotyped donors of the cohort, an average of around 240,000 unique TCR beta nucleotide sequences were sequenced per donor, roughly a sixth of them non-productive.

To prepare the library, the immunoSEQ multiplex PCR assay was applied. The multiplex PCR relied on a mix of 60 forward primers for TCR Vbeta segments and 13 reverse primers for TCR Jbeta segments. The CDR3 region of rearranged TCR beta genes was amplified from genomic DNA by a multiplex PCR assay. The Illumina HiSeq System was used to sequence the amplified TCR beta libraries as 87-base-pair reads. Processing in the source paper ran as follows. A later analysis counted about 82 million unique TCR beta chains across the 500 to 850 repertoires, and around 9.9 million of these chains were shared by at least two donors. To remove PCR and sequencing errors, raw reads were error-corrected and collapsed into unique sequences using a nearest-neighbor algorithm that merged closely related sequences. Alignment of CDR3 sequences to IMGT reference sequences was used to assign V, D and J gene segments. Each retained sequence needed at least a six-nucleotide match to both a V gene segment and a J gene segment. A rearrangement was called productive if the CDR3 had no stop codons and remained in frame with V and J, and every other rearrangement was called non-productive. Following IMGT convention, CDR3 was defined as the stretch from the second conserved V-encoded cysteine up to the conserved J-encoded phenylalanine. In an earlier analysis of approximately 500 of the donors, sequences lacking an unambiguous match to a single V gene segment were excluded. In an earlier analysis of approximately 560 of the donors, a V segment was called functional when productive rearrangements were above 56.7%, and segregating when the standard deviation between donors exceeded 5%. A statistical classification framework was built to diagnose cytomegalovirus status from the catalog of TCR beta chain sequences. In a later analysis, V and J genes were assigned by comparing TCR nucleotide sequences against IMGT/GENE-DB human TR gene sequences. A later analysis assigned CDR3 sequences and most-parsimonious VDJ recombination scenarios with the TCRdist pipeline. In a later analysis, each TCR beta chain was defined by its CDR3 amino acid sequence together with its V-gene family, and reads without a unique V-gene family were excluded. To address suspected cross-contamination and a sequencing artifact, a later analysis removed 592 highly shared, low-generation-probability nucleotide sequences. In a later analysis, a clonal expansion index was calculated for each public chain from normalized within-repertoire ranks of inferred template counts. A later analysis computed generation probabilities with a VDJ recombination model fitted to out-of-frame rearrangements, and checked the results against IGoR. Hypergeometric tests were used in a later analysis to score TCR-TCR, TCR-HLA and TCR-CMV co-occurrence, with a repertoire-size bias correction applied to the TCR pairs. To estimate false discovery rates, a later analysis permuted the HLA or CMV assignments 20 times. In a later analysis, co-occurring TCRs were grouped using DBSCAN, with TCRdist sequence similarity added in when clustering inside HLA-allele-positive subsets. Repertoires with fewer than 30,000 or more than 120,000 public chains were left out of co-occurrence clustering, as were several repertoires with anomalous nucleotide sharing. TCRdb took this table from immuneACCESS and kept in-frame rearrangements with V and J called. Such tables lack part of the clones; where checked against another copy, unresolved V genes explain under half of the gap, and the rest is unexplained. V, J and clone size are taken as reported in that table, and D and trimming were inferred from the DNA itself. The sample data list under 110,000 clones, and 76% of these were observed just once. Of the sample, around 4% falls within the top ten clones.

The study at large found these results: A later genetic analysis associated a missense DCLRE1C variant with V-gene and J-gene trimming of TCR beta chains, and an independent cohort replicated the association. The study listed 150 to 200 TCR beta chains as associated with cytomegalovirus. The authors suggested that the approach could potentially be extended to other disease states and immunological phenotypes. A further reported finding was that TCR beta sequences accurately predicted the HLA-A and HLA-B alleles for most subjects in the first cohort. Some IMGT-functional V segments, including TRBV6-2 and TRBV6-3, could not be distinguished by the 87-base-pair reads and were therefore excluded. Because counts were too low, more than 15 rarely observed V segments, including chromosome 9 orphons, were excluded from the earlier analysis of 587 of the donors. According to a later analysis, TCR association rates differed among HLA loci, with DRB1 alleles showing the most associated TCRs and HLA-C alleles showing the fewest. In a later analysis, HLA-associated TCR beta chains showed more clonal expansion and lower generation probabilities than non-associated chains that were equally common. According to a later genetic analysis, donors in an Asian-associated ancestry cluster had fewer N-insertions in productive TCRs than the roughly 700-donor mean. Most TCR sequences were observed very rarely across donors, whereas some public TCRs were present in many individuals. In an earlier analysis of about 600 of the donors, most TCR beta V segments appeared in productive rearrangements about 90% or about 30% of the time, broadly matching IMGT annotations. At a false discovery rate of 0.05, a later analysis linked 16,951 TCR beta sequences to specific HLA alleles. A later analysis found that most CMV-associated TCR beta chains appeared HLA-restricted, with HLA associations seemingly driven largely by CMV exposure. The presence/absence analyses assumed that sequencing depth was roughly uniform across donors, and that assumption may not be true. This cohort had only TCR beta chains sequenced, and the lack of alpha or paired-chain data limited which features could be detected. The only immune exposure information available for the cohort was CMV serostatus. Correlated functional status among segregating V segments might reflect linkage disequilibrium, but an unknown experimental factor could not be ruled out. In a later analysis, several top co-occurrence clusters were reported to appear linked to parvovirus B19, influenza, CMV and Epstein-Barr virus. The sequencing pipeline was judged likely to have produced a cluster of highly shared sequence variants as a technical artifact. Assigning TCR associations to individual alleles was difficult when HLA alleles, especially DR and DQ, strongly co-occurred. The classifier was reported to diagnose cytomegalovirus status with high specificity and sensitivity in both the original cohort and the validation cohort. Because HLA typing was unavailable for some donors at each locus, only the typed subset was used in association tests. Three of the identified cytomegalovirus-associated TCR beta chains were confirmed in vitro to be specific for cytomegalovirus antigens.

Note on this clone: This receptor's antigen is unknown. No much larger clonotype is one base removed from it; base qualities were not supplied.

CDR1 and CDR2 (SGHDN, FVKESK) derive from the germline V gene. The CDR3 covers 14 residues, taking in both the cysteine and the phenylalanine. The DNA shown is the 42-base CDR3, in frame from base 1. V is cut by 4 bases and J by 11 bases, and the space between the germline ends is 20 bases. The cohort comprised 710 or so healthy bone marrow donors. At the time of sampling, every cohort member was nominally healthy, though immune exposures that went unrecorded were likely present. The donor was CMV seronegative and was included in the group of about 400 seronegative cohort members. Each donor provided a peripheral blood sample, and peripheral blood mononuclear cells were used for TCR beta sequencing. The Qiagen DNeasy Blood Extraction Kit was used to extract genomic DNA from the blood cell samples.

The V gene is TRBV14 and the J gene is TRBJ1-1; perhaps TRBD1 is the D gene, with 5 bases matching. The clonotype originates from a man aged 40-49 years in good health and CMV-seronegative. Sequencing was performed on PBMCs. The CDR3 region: CASSLWDGGFVAFF. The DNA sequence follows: TGTGCCAGCAGCCTATGGGACGGGGGTTTTGTTGCTTTCTTT.